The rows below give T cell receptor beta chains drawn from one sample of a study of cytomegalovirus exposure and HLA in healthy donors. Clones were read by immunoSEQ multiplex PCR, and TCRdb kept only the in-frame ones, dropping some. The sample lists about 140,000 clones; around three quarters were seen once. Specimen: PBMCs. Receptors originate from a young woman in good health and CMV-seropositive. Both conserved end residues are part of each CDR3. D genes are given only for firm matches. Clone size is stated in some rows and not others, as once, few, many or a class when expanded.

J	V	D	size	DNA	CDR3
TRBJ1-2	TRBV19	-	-	TGTGCCAGTAAGCCGGTGGGCCACTATGGCTACACCTTC	CASKPVGHYGYTF
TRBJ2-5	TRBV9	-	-	TGTGCCAGCAGCGTAGGAATGGCCAGCGGAGAGACCCAGTACTTC	CASSVGMASGETQYF
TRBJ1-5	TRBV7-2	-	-	TGTGCCAGCAGCTTAGAATCGGTGAGGGGGAGTCAGCCCCAGCATTTT	CASSLESVRGSQPQHF
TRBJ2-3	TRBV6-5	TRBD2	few	TGTGCCAGCAGGAGAGCGGGGGGACTCGATACGCAGTATTTT	CASRRAGGLDTQYF
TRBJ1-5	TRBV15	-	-	TGTGCCACCAGCAAATACAGAAATAGCAATCAGCCCCAGCATTTT	CATSKYRNSNQPQHF
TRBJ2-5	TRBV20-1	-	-	TGCAGTGCTAGCGGGGAGACCCAGTACTTC	CSASGETQYF
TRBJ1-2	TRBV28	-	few	TGTGCCAGCAGCGCAGGATCCTATGGCTACACCTTC	CASSAGSYGYTF
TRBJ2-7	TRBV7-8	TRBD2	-	TGTGCCAGCAGCTTACTAGCGGGGGGGTACGAGCAGTACTTC	CASSLLAGGYEQYF
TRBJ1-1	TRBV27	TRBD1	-	TGTGCCAGCAGTCTAAACCCAGGGGGCACTGAAGCTTTCTTT	CASSLNPGGTEAFF
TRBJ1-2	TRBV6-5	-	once	TGTGCCAGCAGTTTGCTAGTTCCGATCTATGGCTACACCTTC	CASSLLVPIYGYTF
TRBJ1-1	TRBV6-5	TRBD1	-	TGTGCCAGCAGTTTGGGAGGGGGGACAGGGCTCACTGAAGCTTTCTTT	CASSLGGGTGLTEAFF
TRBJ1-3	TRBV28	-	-	TGTGCCAGCAGTTTATTGCCAGGCTCTGGAAACACCATATATTTT	CASSLLPGSGNTIYF
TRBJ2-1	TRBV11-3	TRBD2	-	TGTGCCAGCAGCGGGGGGACTAGCGGGGGGATCAATGAGCAGTTCTTC	CASSGGTSGGINEQFF
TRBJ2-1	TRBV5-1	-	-	TGCGCCAGCAGCTTGGGACTAGTTGAGCAGTTCTTC	CASSLGLVEQFF
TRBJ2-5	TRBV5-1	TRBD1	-	TGCGCCAGCAGCGCGCTGACAGGGCCCGGGGAGACCCAGTACTTC	CASSALTGPGETQYF
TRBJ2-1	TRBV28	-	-	TGTGCCAGCAGTTCCGGGCGGGGGCAGGTTTACAATGAGCAGTTCTTC	CASSSGRGQVYNEQFF
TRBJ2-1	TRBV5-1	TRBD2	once	TGCGCCAGCAGCCCGGGGGGGGTCTACAATGAGCAGTTCTTC	CASSPGGVYNEQFF
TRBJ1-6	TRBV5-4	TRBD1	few	TGTGCCAGCAGCTCACGACAGGGGGGATCACCCCTCCACTTT	CASSSRQGGSPLHF
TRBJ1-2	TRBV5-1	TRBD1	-	TGCGCCAGCAGCTTGGGGCAGGGGGCGGTTAGTCTCTATGGCTACACCTTC	CASSLGQGAVSLYGYTF
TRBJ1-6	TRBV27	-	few	TGTGCCAGCAGTTTATCTGTCCTCGGTAATTCACCCCTCCACTTT	CASSLSVLGNSPLHF
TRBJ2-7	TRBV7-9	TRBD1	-	TGTGCCAGCAGCTCTGAGCCGGGACAGGGCTACGAGCAGTACTTC	CASSSEPGQGYEQYF
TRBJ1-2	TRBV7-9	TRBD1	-	TGTGCCAGCAGCAACGGGGACAGTCCCCTCTCTGGCTACACCTTC	CASSNGDSPLSGYTF
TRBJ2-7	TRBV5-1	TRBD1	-	TGCGCCAGCAGCTTGAGAGGGACAGGCCTCGGTGGGAGGCTGGAGCAGTACTTC	CASSLRGTGLGGRLEQYF
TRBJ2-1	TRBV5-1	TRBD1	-	TGCGCCAGCAGTAAGGGGACAGGGGGCAATGAGCAGTTCTTC	CASSKGTGGNEQFF
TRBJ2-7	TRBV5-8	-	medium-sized	TGTGCCAGCAGCTTGACCATCTGGGTCGGGGCGGGATCCTACGAGCAGTACTTC	CASSLTIWVGAGSYEQYF
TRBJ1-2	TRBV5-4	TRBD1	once	TGTGCCAGCAGCTTACAGGGGGCGAGCTATGGCTACACCTTC	CASSLQGASYGYTF
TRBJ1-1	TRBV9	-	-	TGTGCCAGCAGCGTAGAAGTGGGCTTGAACACTGAAGCTTTCTTT	CASSVEVGLNTEAFF
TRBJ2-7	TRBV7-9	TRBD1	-	TGTGCCAGCAGCCCCCGAGACAGGGGTTCCCACGAGCAGTACTTC	CASSPRDRGSHEQYF